This passage covers 7 T cell receptor beta chains from one sample sequenced in a study of cytomegalovirus exposure and HLA in healthy donors. PCR involved 60 Vbeta and 13 Jbeta primers. The repertoire was sequenced with immunoSEQ multiplex PCR; TCRdb's copy has only in-frame clones and lacks some. The sample records tens of thousands of clones, 55% to 75% being singletons. Sequenced material: PBMCs. The source of these receptors is a woman between 45 and 60 years old in good health and CMV-seronegative.

The chain links TRBV2 to TRBJ1-2; D call uncertain. Trimming removed 2 bases from V and 4 bases from J, with 17 bases in between. The CDR3 contains 16 residues. Germline V lookup: CDR1 SNHLY, CDR2 FYNNEI. CDR3 sequence: CASSELQITTSYGYTF. The CDR3 region has the DNA TGTGCCAGCAGTGAATTGCAGATCACAACATCCTATGGCTACACCTTC.

The J gene is TRBJ1-2, the V gene TRBV5-1; no reliable D call. Trimming removed 7 bases at V and 1 base at J, with 8 bases between. Germline assignment: CDR1 SGHRS and CDR2 YFSETQ. CDR3 length equals 12 residues. The CDR3 nucleotides are TGCGCCAGCGCTACAGATAACTATGGCTACACCTTC. Translated: CASATDNYGYTF.

The V call is TRBV19, the J call TRBJ2-5; possibly TRBD1 for D (5 bases). The CDR3 has 13 amino acids. Per germline, CDR1 LNHDA and CDR2 SQIVND (reference sequence). Trimming stripped 2 bases from V and 2 bases from J, with 6 bases between. CDR3 residues: CASSINRQETQYF. The CDR3 nucleotides are TGTGCCAGTAGTATAAACAGGCAAGAGACCCAGTACTTC.

This clone was counted a single time. V gene TRBV18 combines with J gene TRBJ2-1; the match to TRBD2 covers 7 bases. CDR1 and CDR2 (germline): KGHSH, LQKENI. V was pared by 3 bases and J by 6 bases, with 5 bases of the junction left unmatched. CDR3 length: 14 residues. CDR3 sequence reads: CASSPPSGSNEQFF. DNA for the CDR3: TGTGCCAGCTCACCTCCTAGCGGTAGCAATGAGCAGTTCTTC.

The rearrangement uses TRBV4-1 and TRBJ2-2, with 7 bases lining up with TRBD1. The V gene's germline CDR1 is MGHRA and CDR2 YSYEKL. CDR3 length equals 16 residues. Trimming cost V 0 bases and J 6 bases; bases outside gene matches: 7. The CDR3 sequence is CASSQEQGILPGELFF. The CDR3 DNA sequence: TGCGCCAGCAGCCAAGAACAGGGGATTCTCCCCGGGGAGCTGTTTTTT.

The chain combines TRBV6-5 with TRBJ1-2; a possible D gene is TRBD1 (5 bases). Germline CDR1 and CDR2: MNHEY and SVGAGI. Trimming shortened V by 2 bases and J by 7 bases, and 8 bases separated the two germline ends. This CDR3 has 12 amino acids. The CDR3 spells CASSYRGAGYTF. The CDR3 nucleotides read TGTGCCAGCAGTTACAGGGGCGCTGGCTACACCTTC.

The rearrangement joins TRBV5-4 to TRBJ1-3, with 7 bases identical to TRBD1. Per germline, CDR1 SGHNT and CDR2 YYREEE (reference sequence). The CDR3 is 13 amino acids. J lost 6 bases, V lost 4 bases, and 4 bases had no gene match. CDR3 sequence: CASSEGAQNTIYF. The CDR3 nucleotides read TGTGCCAGCAGCGAGGGGGCCCAAAACACCATATATTTT.